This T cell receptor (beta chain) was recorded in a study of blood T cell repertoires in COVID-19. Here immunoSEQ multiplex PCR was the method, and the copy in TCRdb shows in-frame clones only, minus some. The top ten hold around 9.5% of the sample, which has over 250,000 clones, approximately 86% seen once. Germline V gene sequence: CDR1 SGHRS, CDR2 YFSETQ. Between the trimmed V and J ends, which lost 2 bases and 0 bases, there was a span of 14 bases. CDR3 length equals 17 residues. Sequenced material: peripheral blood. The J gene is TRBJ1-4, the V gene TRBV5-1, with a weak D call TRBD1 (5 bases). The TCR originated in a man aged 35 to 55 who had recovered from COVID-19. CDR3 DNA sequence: TGCGCCAGCAGCTTAGACCCAGACAGACCAACTAATGAAAAACTGTTTTTT. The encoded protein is CASSLDPDRPTNEKLFF. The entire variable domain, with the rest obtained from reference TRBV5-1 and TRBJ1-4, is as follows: KAGVTQTPRYLIKTRGQQVTLSCSPISGHRSVSWYQQTPGQGLQFLFEYFSETQRNKGNFPGRFSGRQFSNSRSEMNVSTLELGDSALYLCASSLDPDRPTNEKLFFGSGTQLSVL.